This TCR beta chain was sequenced in a study of PD-1 blockade in mismatch repair-deficient tumors. This clone came up many times. The V and J ends lost 4 bases and 7 bases, in that order; junction bases with no gene match: 6. The germline CDR1 and CDR2 sequences are MNHNS and SASEGT. This CDR3 comprises 14 residues. Sequencing used immunoSEQ multiplex PCR; TCRdb keeps in-frame clones, though not all of them. This sample has around 40,000 clones; around 75% occur once, and the top ten carry roughly 23%. The chain uses TRBV6-1 and TRBJ2-7; 11 bases match TRBD1. The receptor comes from an adult with mismatch repair-deficient cancer. The material sequenced was peripheral blood, taken 4 weeks after starting pembrolizumab. DNA of the CDR3: TGTGCCAGCAGTGCCGGGACAGGGGGTCAGGAGCAGTACTTC. This encodes CASSAGTGGQEQYF.